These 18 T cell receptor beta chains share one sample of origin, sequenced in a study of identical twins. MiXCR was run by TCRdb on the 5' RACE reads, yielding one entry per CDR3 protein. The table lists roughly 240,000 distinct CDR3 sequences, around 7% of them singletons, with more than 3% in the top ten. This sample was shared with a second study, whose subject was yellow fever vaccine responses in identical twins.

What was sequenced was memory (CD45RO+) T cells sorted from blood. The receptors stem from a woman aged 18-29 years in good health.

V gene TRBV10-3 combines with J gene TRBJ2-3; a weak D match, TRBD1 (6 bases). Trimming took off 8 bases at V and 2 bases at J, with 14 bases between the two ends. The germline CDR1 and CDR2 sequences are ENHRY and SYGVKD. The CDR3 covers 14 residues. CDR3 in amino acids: CAIGARGATDTQYF. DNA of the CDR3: TGTGCCATCGGAGCCAGGGGCGCCACAGATACGCAGTATTTT.

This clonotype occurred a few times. For the CDR3, the DNA is TGTGCCAGCAGCTACTCCAGCGGGGGGCTTCAAGAGACCCAGTACTTC. Residues: CASSYSSGGLQETQYF. This chain connects TRBV7-9 to TRBJ2-5; 9 bases line up with TRBD2. CDR1 SEHNR and CDR2 FQNEAQ come from the germline V gene (reference sequence). The CDR3 length is 16 residues. The V and J ends lost 4 bases and 2 bases, in that order; junction bases with no gene match: 8.

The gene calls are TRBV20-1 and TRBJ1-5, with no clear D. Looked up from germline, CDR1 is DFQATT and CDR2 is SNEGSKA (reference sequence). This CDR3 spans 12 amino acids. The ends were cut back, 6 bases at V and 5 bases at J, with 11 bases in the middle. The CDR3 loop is CSASKRDQPQHF. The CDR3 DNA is TGCAGTGCAAGCAAGCGAGATCAGCCCCAGCATTTT.

The CDR3, as DNA: TGCGCCAGCAGCTTGTCATCCGGGGTCGGGGAGCTGTTTTTT. Protein product: CASSLSSGVGELFF. The rearrangement uses TRBV5-1 and TRBJ2-2; tentatively, D is TRBD2 (5 bases). Trimming stripped 1 base from V and 7 bases from J, with 11 bases between. The germline gives CDR1 SGHRS, CDR2 YFSETQ. The length of the CDR3 is 14 residues.

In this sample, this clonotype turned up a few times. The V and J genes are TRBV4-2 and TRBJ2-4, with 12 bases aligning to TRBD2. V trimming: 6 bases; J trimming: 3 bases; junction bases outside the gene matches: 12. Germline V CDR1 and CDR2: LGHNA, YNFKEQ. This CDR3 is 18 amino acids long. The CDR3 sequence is CASRRTSGGSAGKNIQYF. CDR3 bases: TGTGCCAGCAGGCGTACTAGCGGGGGGTCCGCGGGCAAAAACATTCAGTACTTC.

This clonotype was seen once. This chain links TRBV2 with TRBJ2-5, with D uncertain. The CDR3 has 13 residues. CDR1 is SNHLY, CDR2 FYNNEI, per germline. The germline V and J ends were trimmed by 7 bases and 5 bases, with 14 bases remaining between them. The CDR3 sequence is CASKHPGEETQYF. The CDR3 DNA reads TGTGCCAGCAAGCACCCCGGCGAGGAGACCCAGTACTTC. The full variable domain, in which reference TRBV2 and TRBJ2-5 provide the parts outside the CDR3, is EPEVTQTPSHQVTQMGQEVILRCVPISNHLYFYWYRQILGQKVEFLVSFYNNEISEKSEIFDDQFSVERPDGSNFTLKIRSTKLEDSAMYFCASKHPGEETQYFGPGTRLLVL.

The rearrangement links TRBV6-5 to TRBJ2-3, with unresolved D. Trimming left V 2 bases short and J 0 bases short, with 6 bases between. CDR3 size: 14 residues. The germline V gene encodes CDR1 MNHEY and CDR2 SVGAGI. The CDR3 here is CASSYLTSTDTQYF. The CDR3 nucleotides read TGTGCCAGCAGTTACCTGACTAGCACAGATACGCAGTATTTT.

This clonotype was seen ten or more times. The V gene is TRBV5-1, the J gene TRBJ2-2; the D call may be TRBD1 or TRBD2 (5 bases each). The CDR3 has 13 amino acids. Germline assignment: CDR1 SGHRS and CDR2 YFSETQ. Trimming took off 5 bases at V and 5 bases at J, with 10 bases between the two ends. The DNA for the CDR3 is TGCGCCAGCAGTATAGAGGGGACCGGGGAGCTGTTTTTT. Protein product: CASSIEGTGELFF.

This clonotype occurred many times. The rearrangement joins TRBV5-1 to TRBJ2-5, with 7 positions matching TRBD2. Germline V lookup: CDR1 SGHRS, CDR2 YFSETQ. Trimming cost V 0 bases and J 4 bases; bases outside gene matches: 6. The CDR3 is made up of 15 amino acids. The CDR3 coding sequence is TGCGCCAGCAGCTTGGGAGCGCGGGAGTTAGAGACCCAGTACTTC. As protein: CASSLGARELETQYF.

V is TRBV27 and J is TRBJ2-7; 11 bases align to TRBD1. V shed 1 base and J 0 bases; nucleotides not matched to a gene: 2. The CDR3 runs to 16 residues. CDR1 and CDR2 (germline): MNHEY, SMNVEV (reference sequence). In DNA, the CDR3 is TGTGCCAGCAGTTTATGGGGACAGGGGGGCTCCTACGAGCAGTACTTC. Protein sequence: CASSLWGQGGSYEQYF.

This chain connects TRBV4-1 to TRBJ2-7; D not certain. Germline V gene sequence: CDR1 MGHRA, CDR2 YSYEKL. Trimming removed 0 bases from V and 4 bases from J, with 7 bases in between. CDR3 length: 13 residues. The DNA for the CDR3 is TGCGCCAGCAGCCAAGAGGGGTGGTACGAGCAGTACTTC. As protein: CASSQEGWYEQYF.

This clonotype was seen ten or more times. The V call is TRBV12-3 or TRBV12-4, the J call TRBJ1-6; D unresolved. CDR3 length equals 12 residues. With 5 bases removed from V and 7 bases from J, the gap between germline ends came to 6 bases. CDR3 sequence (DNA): TGTGCCAGCAGTAAAAACAATTCACCCCTCCACTTT. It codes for CASSKNNSPLHF.

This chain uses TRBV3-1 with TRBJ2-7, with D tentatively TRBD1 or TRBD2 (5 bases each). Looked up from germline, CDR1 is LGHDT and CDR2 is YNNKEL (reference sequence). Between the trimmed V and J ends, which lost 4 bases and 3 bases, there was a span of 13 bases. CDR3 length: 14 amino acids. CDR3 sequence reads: CASSPTGRSYEQYV. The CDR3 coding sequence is TGTGCCAGCAGCCCCACGGGACGGAGCTACGAGCAGTACGTC.

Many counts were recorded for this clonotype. The CDR3 loop reads CASSLSSGSRNQPQHF. The CDR3 DNA reads TGTGCCAGCAGTTTATCGTCGGGCAGCCGCAATCAGCCCCAGCATTTT. The chain is built from TRBV27 and TRBJ1-5; D not resolved. Germline loops: CDR1 MNHEY, CDR2 SMNVEV (reference sequence). CDR3 length: 16 amino acids. V lost 0 bases and J 2 bases, leaving 11 bases between the germline ends.

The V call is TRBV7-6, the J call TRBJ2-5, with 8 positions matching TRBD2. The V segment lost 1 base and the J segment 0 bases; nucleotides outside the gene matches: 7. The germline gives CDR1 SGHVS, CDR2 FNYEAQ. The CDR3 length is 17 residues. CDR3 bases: TGTGCCAGCAGCTTAGGGGTAGCGGGGAACCACCAAGAGACCCAGTACTTC. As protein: CASSLGVAGNHQETQYF. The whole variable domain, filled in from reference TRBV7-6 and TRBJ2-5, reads GAGVSQSPRYKVTKRGQDVALRCDPISGHVSLYWYRQALGQGPEFLTYFNYEAQQDKSGLPNDRFSAERPEGSISTLTIQRTEQRDSAMYRCASSLGVAGNHQETQYFGPGTRLLVL.

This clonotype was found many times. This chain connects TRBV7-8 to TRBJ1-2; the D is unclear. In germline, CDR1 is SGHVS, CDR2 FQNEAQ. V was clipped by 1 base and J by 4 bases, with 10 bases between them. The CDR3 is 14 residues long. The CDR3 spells CASSLEEHSYGYTF. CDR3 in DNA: TGTGCCAGCAGCTTAGAAGAGCACTCCTATGGCTACACCTTC.

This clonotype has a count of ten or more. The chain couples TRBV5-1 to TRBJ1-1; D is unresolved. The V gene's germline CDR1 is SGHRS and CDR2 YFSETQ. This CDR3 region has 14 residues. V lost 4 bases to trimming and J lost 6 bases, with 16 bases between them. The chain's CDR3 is CASSAIPHDPEAFF. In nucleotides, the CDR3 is TGCGCCAGCAGCGCGATACCTCATGACCCTGAAGCTTTCTTT.

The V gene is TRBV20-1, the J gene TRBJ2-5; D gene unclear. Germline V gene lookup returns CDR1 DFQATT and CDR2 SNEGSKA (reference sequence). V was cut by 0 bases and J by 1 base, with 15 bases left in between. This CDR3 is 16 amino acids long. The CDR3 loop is CSARDPGRKSQETQYF. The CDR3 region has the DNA TGCAGTGCTAGAGATCCCGGGCGTAAATCCCAAGAGACCCAGTACTTC.